This T cell receptor (beta chain) was obtained from a study of CDR3 diversity in severe acne. The CDR3 length is 14 residues. Germline V gene data show CDR1 as SNHLY and CDR2 as FYNNEI. The V segment lost 7 bases and the J segment 2 bases; nucleotides outside the gene matches: 2. In its sample, this clonotype was seen once. From the PCR reads, TCRdb called clonotypes with MiXCR, one entry per CDR3 protein. The sample carries approximately 79,000 distinct CDR3 sequences, roughly half recorded once. The V and J genes are TRBV2 and TRBJ2-3; 11 nucleotides align to TRBD2. This sequence was found in a male donor in good health, serving as a control. Sequencing was carried out using blood. The CDR3: CASMTSGITDTQYF. Here the CDR3 DNA reads TGTGCCAGCATGACTAGCGGGATCACAGATACGCAGTATTTT.